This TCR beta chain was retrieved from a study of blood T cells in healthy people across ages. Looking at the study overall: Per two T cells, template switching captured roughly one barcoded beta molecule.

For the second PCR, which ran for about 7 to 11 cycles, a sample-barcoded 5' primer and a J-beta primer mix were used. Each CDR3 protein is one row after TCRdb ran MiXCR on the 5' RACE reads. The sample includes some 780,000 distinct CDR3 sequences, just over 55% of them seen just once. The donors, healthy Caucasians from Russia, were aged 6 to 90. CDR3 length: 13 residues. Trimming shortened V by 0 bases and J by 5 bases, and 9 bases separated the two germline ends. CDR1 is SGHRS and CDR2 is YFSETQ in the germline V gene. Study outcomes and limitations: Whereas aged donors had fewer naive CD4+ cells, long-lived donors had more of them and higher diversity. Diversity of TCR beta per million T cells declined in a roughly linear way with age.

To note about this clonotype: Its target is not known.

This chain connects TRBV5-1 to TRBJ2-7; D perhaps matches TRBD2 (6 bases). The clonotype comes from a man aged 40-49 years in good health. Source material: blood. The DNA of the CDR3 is TGCGCCAGCAGCTTGGAACTAGCAGACGAGCAGTACTTC. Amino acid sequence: CASSLELADEQYF.